Below are 18 T cell receptor beta chains sequenced from a single sample in a study of T-cell reconstitution after alpha-beta-depleted transplantation in children. Preparation of the TCRbeta library used unique molecular identifiers. TCRdb reprocessed the PCR reads via MiXCR and lists one record per CDR3 protein. The sample yields 550,000 to 800,000 distinct CDR3 sequences, approximately 14% seen once. Sequenced here: PBMCs, sampled before TCRalphabeta/CD19-depleted stem cell transplant. These receptors originate from a girl aged 2 to 10 with congenital amegakaryocytic thrombocytopenia, due to receive a stem cell transplant.

This chain joins TRBV20-1 and TRBJ2-1; a weak D match, TRBD2 (6 bases). V was trimmed by 6 bases and J by 6 bases, leaving 15 bases between them. The length of the CDR3 is 13 residues. CDR1 is DFQATT, CDR2 SNEGSKA, per germline (reference sequence). CDR3: CSAAGGVGNEQFF. CDR3 nucleotide sequence: TGCAGTGCCGCCGGGGGAGTTGGCAATGAGCAGTTCTTC.

This clonotype came up many times. The chain joins TRBV20-1 to TRBJ2-2, with D possibly matching TRBD2 (6 bases). The V gene lost 0 bases and the J gene lost 0 bases, with 11 bases spanning the gap. Germline loops: CDR1 DFQATT, CDR2 SNEGSKA (reference sequence). The CDR3 spans 16 residues. This chain's CDR3 is CSARDGAGTNTGELFF. The DNA for the CDR3 is TGCAGTGCTAGAGATGGGGCGGGAACGAACACCGGGGAGCTGTTTTTT.

This clonotype was counted many times. The DNA of the CDR3 is TGTGCCAGCCAGGGCGATACGCAGTATTTT. Its protein is CASQGDTQYF. This chain connects TRBV7-9 to TRBJ2-3; D is possibly TRBD1 (5 bases). The germline V gene encodes CDR1 SEHNR and CDR2 FQNEAQ (reference sequence). This CDR3 has 10 residues. Between the trimmed V and J ends, which lost 8 bases and 6 bases, there was a span of 6 bases. Complete variable domain (other parts from reference TRBV7-9 and TRBJ2-3): DTGVSQNPRHKITKRGQNVTFRCDPISEHNRLYWYRQTLGQGPEFLTYFQNEAQLEKSRLLSDRFSAERPKGSFSTLEIQRTEQGDSAMYLCASQGDTQYFGPGTRLTVL.

This clonotype showed up just a few times. V usage is TRBV20-1 and J usage is TRBJ2-3, with 7 bases matching TRBD2. This CDR3 is built from 13 residues. The J segment lost 5 bases and the V segment lost 3 bases, leaving 5 bases of the junction unmatched. Germline CDR1 is DFQATT and CDR2 is SNEGSKA (reference sequence). The CDR3 DNA reads TGCAGTGCTAGCGCGGGAGCATTAGATACGCAGTATTTT. This sequence encodes CSASAGALDTQYF.

This clonotype was counted a few times. J is TRBJ2-2 and V is TRBV5-5, with 7 nucleotides matching TRBD1. V lost 4 bases and J lost 3; bases outside the gene matches: 6. The CDR3 is made up of 15 amino acids. Germline CDR1 reads SGHKS; CDR2 reads YYEKEE (reference sequence). For the CDR3, the DNA is TGTGCCAGCAGCATCCGACAGGGTTACACCGGGGAGCTGTTTTTT. It encodes CASSIRQGYTGELFF.

This clonotype was found a few times. This rearrangement joins TRBV12-3 or TRBV12-4 to TRBJ2-7, with D perhaps matching TRBD2 (5 bases). Trimming removed 2 bases from V and 5 bases from J, with 13 bases in between. The CDR3 totals 14 residues. In DNA, the CDR3 is TGTGCCAGCAGTTTACCGATTGCTAGCCACGAGCAGTACTTC. Translation gives CASSLPIASHEQYF.

This clonotype has just one count. The chain is built from TRBV5-1 and TRBJ2-7; 11 bases map to TRBD2. The CDR3 length is 17 residues. V lost 10 bases, J lost 2 bases, and 17 bases stayed unmatched. Per germline, CDR1 SGHRS and CDR2 YFSETQ. The CDR3 region has the DNA TGCGCCTGCAAAAGCCGGTCGGCGGGACTAGCGGCCTACGAGCAGTACTTC. This translates into CACKSRSAGLAAYEQYF.

The genes are TRBV29-1 and TRBJ1-1; D remains ambiguous. CDR3 length: 15 residues. Germline lookup yields CDR1 SQVTM and CDR2 ANQGSEA. V was pared by 7 bases and J by 1 base, with 19 bases between. The CDR3 sequence: CSAVAGSVRNTEAFF. The CDR3, as DNA: TGCAGCGCCGTCGCCGGTTCGGTTAGGAACACTGAAGCTTTCTTT.

This clonotype was recorded a few times. The CDR3 spells CSARVGGGIYEQYF. The CDR3 DNA reads as TGCAGTGCTAGAGTTGGGGGAGGGATTTACGAGCAGTACTTC. V usage is TRBV20-1 and J usage is TRBJ2-7, with 7 bases lining up with TRBD2. CDR3 size: 14 residues. Germline trimming cut 1 base from V and 4 bases from J; bases unmatched to any gene: 7. Germline CDR1 DFQATT, CDR2 SNEGSKA (reference sequence).

This clonotype was seen ten or more times. The chain recombines TRBV9 with TRBJ1-5; D is undetermined. Trimming took off 6 bases at V and 2 bases at J, with 3 bases between the two ends. The CDR3 is 11 amino acids. Germline loops: CDR1 SGDLS, CDR2 YYNGEE. The DNA for the CDR3 is TGTGCCAGCAAACGCAATCAGCCCCAGCATTTT. Its protein is CASKRNQPQHF.

This sequence joins TRBV15 and TRBJ2-1; D is ambiguous. CDR3 size: 10 residues. CDR1 and CDR2 (germline): LNHNV, YYDKDF (reference sequence). With 1 base removed from V and 15 bases from J, the gap between germline ends came to 7 bases. The CDR3 here is CATSRAPPFF. DNA of the CDR3: TGTGCCACCAGCAGAGCCCCCCCGTTCTTC.

The chain carries TRBV12-3 or TRBV12-4 and TRBJ2-7, with TRBD1 identical over 9 bases. The CDR3 covers 15 residues. V dropped 3 bases and J dropped 8; count of bases not matched to a gene: 11. CDR3 sequence reads: CASSLASGTGRKQYF. CDR3 in DNA: TGTGCCAGCAGTTTGGCCTCCGGGACAGGGCGTAAGCAGTACTTC.

The chain employs TRBV20-1 and TRBJ2-1; 8 bases match TRBD1. Per the germline V gene, CDR1 is DFQATT and CDR2 is SNEGSKA (reference sequence). CDR3 length equals 14 residues. The V and J ends lost 2 bases and 8 bases, in that order; junction bases with no gene match: 8. The chain's CDR3 is CSARTDRGVDEQFF. The CDR3 DNA follows: TGCAGTGCTAGAACAGACAGGGGTGTGGATGAGCAGTTCTTC.

The chain uses TRBV28 and TRBJ1-5, with D tentatively TRBD1 (5 bases). The length of the CDR3 is 15 residues. Between the trimmed V and J ends, which lost 6 bases and 7 bases, there was a span of 19 bases. The V gene's germline CDR1 is MDHEN and CDR2 SYDVKM. CDR3 residues: CASSPGTGTGQPQHF. The CDR3 DNA reads as TGTGCCAGCAGCCCAGGGACGGGGACGGGGCAGCCCCAGCATTTT.

This chain connects TRBV29-1 to TRBJ2-7; a possible D gene is TRBD2 (5 bases). This CDR3 contains 14 residues. The germline gives CDR1 SQVTM, CDR2 ANQGSEA. V was cut by 1 base and J by 1 base, with 11 bases left in between. The CDR3 reads CSVEGVDSSYEQYF. The CDR3 DNA follows: TGCAGCGTTGAAGGGGTGGACTCGTCCTACGAGCAGTACTTC.

There are a few counts of this clonotype. The chain links TRBV5-1 to TRBJ2-1, with a weak D call TRBD1 (6 bases). Trimming left V 0 bases short and J 8 bases short, with 15 bases between. CDR1 is SGHRS and CDR2 is YFSETQ in the germline V gene. The CDR3 loop spans 15 amino acids. The DNA for the CDR3 is TGCGCCAGCAGCTTGGGGGACACCAAGAACGATGAGCAGTTCTTC. As protein: CASSLGDTKNDEQFF.

This clonotype was observed many times. The genes are TRBV5-5 and TRBJ2-7, with D uncertain. CDR1 and CDR2 from the germline V gene are SGHKS and YYEKEE (reference sequence). Trimming shortened V by 0 bases and J by 3 bases, and 10 bases separated the two germline ends. This CDR3 comprises 14 residues. CDR3 nucleotides: TGTGCCAGCAGCTTGGGACATACAATCTACGAGCAGTACTTC. This encodes CASSLGHTIYEQYF. Looking up the rest from reference TRBV5-5 and TRBJ2-7 gives the full variable domain: DAGVTQSPTHLIKTRGQQVTLRCSPISGHKSVSWYQQVLGQGPQFIFQYYEKEERGRGNFPDRFSARQFPNYSSELNVNALLLGDSALYLCASSLGHTIYEQYFGPGTRLTVT.

This clonotype was seen a handful of times. V gene TRBV20-1 combines with J gene TRBJ2-1; 7 bases line up with TRBD2. The CDR3 is 13 residues long. V trimming: 5 bases; J trimming: 4 bases; junction bases outside the gene matches: 5. From germline, CDR1 is DFQATT and CDR2 SNEGSKA (reference sequence). The CDR3 protein is CSAPTSAYNEQFF. The CDR3 DNA sequence: TGCAGTGCTCCTACTAGCGCTTACAATGAGCAGTTCTTC.